A single sample gave rise to the 21 T cell receptor beta chains below, sequenced in a study of blood T cell repertoires in COVID-19. Data came from immunoSEQ multiplex PCR; TCRdb stores just in-frame clones and leaves some out. Among 350,000 or so clones listed, around four fifths were seen once. Sequenced material: peripheral blood. The receptors were gathered from a man under 40 with active or convalescent COVID-19.

CDR3 amino acids: CAWSRRANNYGYTF. The CDR3 DNA reads TGTGCCTGGAGTCGCAGGGCTAATAACTATGGCTACACCTTC. This chain joins TRBV30 and TRBJ1-2; a weak D match, TRBD1 (5 bases). V gave up 2 bases and J gave up 1 base, with 11 bases separating them. The CDR3 is made up of 14 amino acids. Germline CDR1 reads GTSNPN; CDR2 reads SVGIG (reference sequence). Based on the CDR3 plus reference TRBV30 and TRBJ1-2, the full variable domain is SQTIHQWPATLVQPVGSPLSLECTVEGTSNPNLYWYRQAAGRGLQLLFYSVGIGQISSEVPQNLSASRPQDRQFILSSKKLLLSDSGFYLCAWSRRANNYGYTFGSGTRLTVV.

V usage is TRBV7-6 and J usage is TRBJ2-3; D gene uncertain. Germline-derived CDR1 and CDR2 are SGHVS and FNYEAQ. The CDR3 totals 15 residues. The V end lost 0 bases, the J end lost 4 bases, and 11 bases lay between the germline ends. The CDR3, as DNA: TGTGCCAGCAGCTTAGCAACAGCCAGATCAGATACGCAGTATTTT. Amino acids: CASSLATARSDTQYF.

The chain is built from TRBV5-1 and TRBJ2-1, with D hard to call. Looked up from germline, CDR1 is SGHRS and CDR2 is YFSETQ. V lost 3 bases and J lost 6, with 7 bases in between. The CDR3 consists of 12 residues. As DNA, the CDR3 is TGCGCCAGCAGCTCAATTTTCAATGAGCAGTTCTTC. Amino acids: CASSSIFNEQFF. Drawing the rest from reference TRBV5-1 and TRBJ2-1, the complete variable domain is KAGVTQTPRYLIKTRGQQVTLSCSPISGHRSVSWYQQTPGQGLQFLFEYFSETQRNKGNFPGRFSGRQFSNSRSEMNVSTLELGDSALYLCASSSIFNEQFFGPGTRLTVL.

The chain links TRBV6-5 to TRBJ2-7, with 7 positions matching TRBD2. Germline V gene sequence: CDR1 MNHEY, CDR2 SVGAGI. CDR3 length: 13 amino acids. Losses at the gene ends were 6 bases for V and 6 bases for J; bases not matched to a gene: 8. DNA for the CDR3: TGTGCCAGCAGGCCTGGCGGGGGAGGCGAGCAGTACTTC. Translation gives CASRPGGGGEQYF.

This sequence joins TRBV28 and TRBJ2-2; 9 bases map to TRBD2. In germline, CDR1 is MDHEN, CDR2 SYDVKM. V shed 2 bases, J shed 2 bases, and the junction held 3 bases outside the gene matches. CDR3 length: 16 amino acids. This CDR3 reads CASSLSLAGNTGELFF. CDR3 in DNA: TGTGCCAGCAGTTTAAGCCTAGCGGGAAACACCGGGGAGCTGTTTTTT.

V is TRBV13 and J is TRBJ1-5; 7 nucleotides agree with TRBD1. J gave up 4 bases and V 5 bases, and 2 bases lay outside the gene matches. Germline loops: CDR1 PRHDT, CDR2 FYEKMQ (reference sequence). The CDR3 consists of 13 residues. The CDR3 region is CASSPDRNQPQHF. CDR3 sequence (DNA): TGTGCCAGCAGCCCGGACAGGAATCAGCCCCAGCATTTT. Using reference TRBV13 and TRBJ1-5 for the parts outside the CDR3, the full variable domain is AAGVIQSPRHLIKEKRETATLKCYPIPRHDTVYWYQQGPGQDPQFLISFYEKMQSDKGSIPDRFSAQQFSDYHSELNMSSLELGDSALYFCASSPDRNQPQHFGDGTRLSIL.

This clone was recorded once. The rearrangement joins TRBV7-2 to TRBJ2-5; 7 positions match TRBD1. This CDR3 is built from 15 residues. Germline V lookup: CDR1 SGHTA, CDR2 FQGNSA. V dropped 1 base and J dropped 5; count of bases not matched to a gene: 7. In nucleotides, the CDR3 is TGTGCCAGCAGCTTAGGAGGGGGCGCTAGGGAGACCCAGTACTTC. Translated, it gives CASSLGGGARETQYF.

The chain uses TRBV19 and TRBJ1-1; no clear D. The V end lost 4 bases, the J end lost 7 bases, and 10 bases lay between the germline ends. CDR1 is LNHDA, CDR2 SQIVND, per germline (reference sequence). The CDR3 length is 12 residues. In DNA form, the CDR3 reads TGTGCCAGTAGTAGGTCCCGCAGTGAAGCTTTCTTT. Translated: CASSRSRSEAFF.

The gene calls are TRBV28 and TRBJ1-5, with D maybe TRBD1 (6 bases). CDR3 length: 15 amino acids. Germline loops: CDR1 MDHEN, CDR2 SYDVKM. V lost 9 bases and J lost 1, with 16 bases in between. CDR3 amino acids: CASTETGPSNQPQHF. The CDR3 coding sequence is TGTGCCAGTACTGAGACAGGTCCAAGCAATCAGCCCCAGCATTTT.

The chain employs TRBV7-9 and TRBJ2-5; perhaps TRBD2 as D (7 bases). V was trimmed by 5 bases and J by 5 bases, leaving 15 bases between them. The CDR3 covers 14 residues. From germline, CDR1 is SEHNR and CDR2 FQNEAQ (reference sequence). CDR3 in DNA: TGTGCCAGCAGCCGTAGGGGGGGCCTGGAGACCCAGTACTTC. Its protein is CASSRRGGLETQYF.

The chain employs TRBV3-1 (or the pseudogene TRBV3-2) and TRBJ2-2; 15 nucleotides align to TRBD2. The J segment lost 3 bases and the V segment lost 0 bases, leaving 14 bases of the junction unmatched. CDR3 length: 22 residues. The germline CDR1 and CDR2 sequences are LGHDT and YNNKEL (reference sequence). In nucleotides, the CDR3 is TGTGCCAGCAGCCAAGACATTGTGAGAGGGACTAGCGGGAGGTACGACACCGGGGAGCTGTTTTTT. It specifies CASSQDIVRGTSGRYDTGELFF.

The chain couples TRBV27 to TRBJ1-4; TRBD1 is a possible D gene (5 bases). Germline V gene sequence: CDR1 MNHEY, CDR2 SMNVEV (reference sequence). The CDR3 consists of 15 residues. V was trimmed by 8 bases and J by 7 bases, leaving 20 bases between them. CDR3 region: CASGGISGAGEKLFF. The CDR3 DNA reads as TGTGCCAGCGGGGGGATTAGCGGGGCTGGTGAAAAACTGTTTTTT.

The chain has TRBV13 and TRBJ2-1; the D gene is possibly TRBD2 (5 bases). From germline, CDR1 is PRHDT and CDR2 FYEKMQ (reference sequence). Trimming took 1 base from V and 5 from J, leaving 6 bases between them. This CDR3 is built from 13 residues. The CDR3 is CASSLVGNNEQFF. In nucleotides, the CDR3 is TGTGCCAGCAGCTTAGTCGGGAACAATGAGCAGTTCTTC.

The V gene is TRBV3-1 (or the pseudogene TRBV3-2), the J gene TRBJ2-1; possibly TRBD1 for D (6 bases). Trimming removed 7 bases from V and 7 bases from J, with 11 bases in between. Germline CDR1 is LGHDT and CDR2 is YNNKEL (reference sequence). This CDR3 spans 12 amino acids. CDR3 bases: TGTGCCAGCAACAGGGCCGGTAATGAGCAGTTCTTC. The encoded protein is CASNRAGNEQFF.

This clone has a single count. The chain uses TRBV29-1 and TRBJ2-3, with D unclear. Germline CDR1 and CDR2: SQVTM and ANQGSEA. The CDR3 totals 12 residues. V shed 5 bases and J shed 4 bases, with 10 bases lying between them. The CDR3 loop is CSVPKPPDTQYF. The CDR3 coding sequence is TGCAGCGTTCCCAAGCCCCCAGATACGCAGTATTTT.

This rearrangement joins TRBV27 to TRBJ2-7; 9 nucleotides align to TRBD1. Germline CDR1 MNHEY, CDR2 SMNVEV (reference sequence). This CDR3 is 13 amino acids long. The V segment lost 4 bases and the J segment 12 bases; nucleotides outside the gene matches: 10. The CDR3 nucleotides are TGTGCCAGCAGTTACTCGACAGGGGGAAGGCTGTACTTC. It is translated as CASSYSTGGRLYF.

V usage is TRBV19 and J usage is TRBJ2-7; a weak D match, TRBD2 (6 bases). The CDR3 has 16 residues. Trimming shortened V by 3 bases and J by 2 bases, and 17 bases separated the two germline ends. Germline CDR1 reads LNHDA; CDR2 reads SQIVND (reference sequence). The CDR3 protein is CASSIGRGLLTYEQYF. CDR3 in DNA: TGTGCCAGTAGTATCGGGCGGGGCCTCCTCACCTACGAGCAGTACTTC.

This clone appeared a few times. J is TRBJ1-2 and V is TRBV10-3; perhaps TRBD1 as D (5 bases). The germline CDR1 and CDR2 sequences are ENHRY and SYGVKD. This CDR3 spans 15 amino acids. V dropped 5 bases and J dropped 1 base, with 14 bases sitting between them. CDR3 DNA: TGTGCCATCAGTTCGTTACCAGGGTTTAACTATGGCTACACCTTC. Its protein product is CAISSLPGFNYGYTF.

This clone was seen a handful of times. The chain carries TRBV18 and TRBJ2-7, with 8 bases aligning to TRBD1. The V and J ends lost 0 bases and 2 bases, in that order; junction bases with no gene match: 6. Germline-derived CDR1 and CDR2 are KGHSH and LQKENI. The CDR3 totals 16 residues. The CDR3 sequence: CASSPPDRESPYEQYF. In DNA form, the CDR3 reads TGTGCCAGCTCACCACCGGACAGGGAATCACCCTACGAGCAGTACTTC.

This chain links TRBV5-1 with TRBJ1-1, with 7 bases aligning to TRBD1. The CDR3 loop spans 16 amino acids. Germline V gene lookup returns CDR1 SGHRS and CDR2 YFSETQ. V trimming: 0 bases; J trimming: 7 bases; junction bases outside the gene matches: 12. This CDR3 is CASSLGATGAVGEAFF. Written as DNA, the CDR3 is TGCGCCAGCAGCTTGGGGGCTACAGGGGCGGTTGGTGAAGCTTTCTTT.

This clone has a single count. The genes are TRBV7-9 and TRBJ2-2, with D perhaps TRBD1 (6 bases). This CDR3 region has 16 residues. The germline CDR1 and CDR2 sequences are SEHNR and FQNEAQ (reference sequence). Trimming removed 1 base at V and 4 bases at J, with 13 bases between. CDR3 nucleotide sequence: TGTGCCAGCAGCTTAGGCACAGGGTGGGTCACCGGGGAGCTGTTTTTT. Translation: CASSLGTGWVTGELFF.